The present T cell receptor beta chain was sequenced within a study of blood T cell repertoires in COVID-19. In the original analysis: Nucleated cell counts were estimated from reference gene primer amplification. Method: immunoSEQ multiplex PCR; TCRdb's copy keeps in-frame clones and lacks some. That table gives V, J and clone size, and the DNA gave D and trimming. The sample consists of 380,000 or so clones, 80% to 90% of them appearing once. Seattle cases were enrolled at active infection and followed longitudinally. Trimming removed 3 bases at V and 4 bases at J, with 10 bases between. The CDR3 contains 13 residues. Germline assignment: CDR1 SNHLY and CDR2 FYNNEI.

Sequencing used peripheral blood. The clonotype comes from a woman aged 55-75 years with COVID-19, enrolled during active disease. This chain links TRBV2 with TRBJ2-7; maybe TRBD1 (6 bases). The CDR3 here is CASSDAGAYEQYF. In DNA, the CDR3 is TGTGCCAGCAGTGACGCAGGGGCGTACGAGCAGTACTTC. The whole variable domain, remainder taken from reference TRBV2 and TRBJ2-7, is EPEVTQTPSHQVTQMGQEVILRCVPISNHLYFYWYRQILGQKVEFLVSFYNNEISEKSEIFDDQFSVERPDGSNFTLKIRSTKLEDSAMYFCASSDAGAYEQYFGPGTRLTVT.